Presented here are 19 T cell receptor beta chains from one specimen sequenced in a study of blood T cell repertoires in COVID-19. TCRdb's copy holds only in-frame clones and misses some; the assay was immunoSEQ multiplex PCR. Of about 140,000 clones listed, approximately 87% are singletons. Sequenced: PBMCs or T cells enriched from blood (not recorded which). These receptors all stem from a man aged 55 to 70 who had recovered from COVID-19.

This clone has just a few counts. CDR3 loop: CASSLFTGFENEKLFF. The CDR3, as DNA: TGTGCCAGCAGTTTGTTTACAGGGTTTGAGAATGAAAAACTGTTTTTT. This rearrangement joins TRBV28 to TRBJ1-4; a weak D match, TRBD1 (6 bases). Germline CDR1 reads MDHEN; CDR2 reads SYDVKM. V dropped 3 bases and J dropped 5 bases, with 16 bases sitting between them. This CDR3 has 16 amino acids.

The J gene is TRBJ1-3, the V gene TRBV7-3, with D tentatively TRBD1 (5 bases). Germline V gene data show CDR1 as SGHTA and CDR2 as FQGTGA. V was pared by 3 bases and J by 0 bases, with 9 bases between. CDR3 size: 15 residues. The CDR3 sequence: CASSLRQSSGNTIYF. Here the CDR3 DNA reads TGTGCCAGCAGCTTGAGACAGAGCTCTGGAAACACCATATATTTT.

This clone appeared a few times. The chain combines TRBV5-1 with TRBJ1-3; 9 positions match TRBD1. This CDR3 comprises 15 residues. V gave up 4 bases and J gave up 3 bases; unmatched junction bases: 5. CDR1 SGHRS and CDR2 YFSETQ come from the germline V gene. CDR3 in DNA: TGCGCCAGCAGCGAGGGACAGGGTGTTGGAAACACCATATATTTT. Translating gives CASSEGQGVGNTIYF.

J is TRBJ1-6 and V is TRBV4-1, with a weak D call TRBD1 (6 bases). CDR1 and CDR2 (germline): MGHRA, YSYEKL. The V gene lost 5 bases and the J gene lost 6 bases, with 11 bases spanning the gap. The CDR3 length is 14 residues. The CDR3 spells CASSTWDTNSPLHF. CDR3 sequence (DNA): TGCGCCAGCAGCACCTGGGACACTAATTCACCCCTCCACTTT.

This clone has just a few counts. The chain joins TRBV2 to TRBJ2-2, with 9 bases that match TRBD2. Germline CDR1 SNHLY, CDR2 FYNNEI. V trimming: 4 bases; J trimming: 4 bases; junction bases outside the gene matches: 1. CDR3 length equals 14 residues. This CDR3 reads CASSVLAGTGELFF. The CDR3 DNA reads TGTGCCAGCAGTGTACTAGCGGGCACCGGGGAGCTGTTTTTT.

This clone came up a few times. This chain connects TRBV5-6 to TRBJ1-2; 10 bases fit TRBD1. Trimming cost V 1 base and J 0 bases; bases outside gene matches: 9. Germline CDR1 and CDR2: SGHDT and YYEEEE. The CDR3 is 18 amino acids. CDR3: CASSLRQGALDPNYGYTF. DNA of the CDR3: TGTGCCAGCAGCTTGAGACAGGGGGCGCTTGATCCTAACTATGGCTACACCTTC. Filled out from reference TRBV5-6 and TRBJ1-2, the complete variable domain reads DAGVTQSPTHLIKTRGQQVTLRCSPKSGHDTVSWYQQALGQGPQFIFQYYEEEERQRGNFPDRFSGHQFPNYSSELNVNALLLGDSALYLCASSLRQGALDPNYGYTFGSGTRLTVV.

The chain employs TRBV27 and TRBJ2-1, with a tentative D call TRBD2 (6 bases). Between the trimmed V and J ends, which lost 5 bases and 12 bases, there was a span of 20 bases. The CDR3 is 14 residues long. Looked up from germline, CDR1 is MNHEY and CDR2 is SMNVEV (reference sequence). The CDR3 coding sequence is TGTGCCAGCAGTCCGACCTGGGTCGGAGCGGGGCAGTTCTTC. It codes for CASSPTWVGAGQFF.

The rearrangement joins TRBV7-6 to TRBJ1-3; D is unclear. There are 13 residues in the CDR3. The V end lost 5 bases, the J end lost 3 bases, and 8 bases lay between the germline ends. From germline, CDR1 is SGHVS and CDR2 FNYEAQ. CDR3 DNA: TGTGCCAGCAGCCTTCTGAGTGGAAACACCATATATTTT. Its protein product is CASSLLSGNTIYF.

In its sample, this clone was seen a few times. The genes are TRBV7-6 and TRBJ2-5; D may be TRBD2 (6 bases). Trimming removed 4 bases from V and 0 bases from J, with 15 bases in between. Germline lookup yields CDR1 SGHVS and CDR2 FNYEAQ. The CDR3 loop spans 16 amino acids. CDR3 bases: TGTGCCAGCAGCTCCCCCCGGGGGAACTACCAAGAGACCCAGTACTTC. It translates to CASSSPRGNYQETQYF.

The rearrangement uses TRBV18 and TRBJ1-1; D not resolved. Between the trimmed V and J ends, which lost 3 bases and 6 bases, there was a span of 14 bases. This CDR3 region has 14 residues. In germline, CDR1 is KGHSH, CDR2 LQKENI. CDR3 nucleotides: TGTGCCAGCTCACCCCTACCCCTTCGGGCTGAAGCTTTCTTT. It translates to CASSPLPLRAEAFF.

J is TRBJ2-7 and V is TRBV2, with 8 bases fitting TRBD2. The CDR3 totals 13 residues. The J segment lost 3 bases and the V segment lost 4 bases, leaving 2 bases of the junction unmatched. Germline loops: CDR1 SNHLY, CDR2 FYNNEI. The CDR3 DNA follows: TGTGCCAGCAGTGGGGGGACTAGCTACGAGCAGTACTTC. As protein: CASSGGTSYEQYF.

The chain has TRBV5-1 and TRBJ2-1, with 8 bases that match TRBD1. Losses at the gene ends were 3 bases for V and 2 bases for J; bases not matched to a gene: 10. There are 17 residues in the CDR3. Germline-derived CDR1 and CDR2 are SGHRS and YFSETQ. CDR3 sequence: CASSWTGLDMTYNEQFF. The CDR3 region has the DNA TGCGCCAGCAGCTGGACAGGGTTGGACATGACCTACAATGAGCAGTTCTTC.

The V call is TRBV2, the J call TRBJ1-5, with 8 bases that match TRBD1. The CDR3 has 15 residues. J gave up 1 base and V 4 bases, and 3 bases lay outside the gene matches. Germline-derived CDR1 and CDR2 are SNHLY and FYNNEI. The CDR3 reads CASSGRTGSNQPQHF. The CDR3 DNA follows: TGTGCCAGCAGTGGTCGGACAGGGAGCAATCAGCCCCAGCATTTT.

The CDR3 sequence: CASSSTGLPNYGYTF. The CDR3 region has the DNA TGTGCCAGCAGCTCCACAGGGCTGCCTAACTATGGCTACACCTTC. V and J are TRBV7-9 and TRBJ1-2, with TRBD1 as a possible D gene (6 bases). Trimming cost V 4 bases and J 0 bases, with 12 bases left between them. CDR1 and CDR2 (germline): SEHNR, FQNEAQ (reference sequence). The CDR3 totals 15 residues.

The CDR3 DNA reads as TGTGCCAGCAGTGATGACAGCCATGGCAATCAGCCCCAGCATTTT. Translated, it gives CASSDDSHGNQPQHF. The chain uses TRBV2 and TRBJ1-5; TRBD1 is a possible D gene (5 bases). CDR3 length: 15 amino acids. Between the trimmed V and J ends, which lost 3 bases and 2 bases, there was a span of 11 bases. CDR1 is SNHLY, CDR2 FYNNEI, per germline.

CDR3 sequence reads: CAWTDRTNQPQHF. The CDR3 DNA sequence: TGTGCCTGGACCGACAGAACCAATCAGCCCCAGCATTTT. The J gene is TRBJ1-5, the V gene TRBV30; TRBD1 is a possible D gene (5 bases). Trimming removed 4 bases at V and 3 bases at J, with 10 bases between. Germline values: CDR1 GTSNPN, CDR2 SVGIG (reference sequence). CDR3 length: 13 amino acids. The whole variable domain, remainder taken from reference TRBV30 and TRBJ1-5, is SQTIHQWPATLVQPVGSPLSLECTVEGTSNPNLYWYRQAAGRGLQLLFYSVGIGQISSEVPQNLSASRPQDRQFILSSKKLLLSDSGFYLCAWTDRTNQPQHFGDGTRLSIL.

This clone was counted between two and nine times. This sequence joins TRBV11-2 and TRBJ1-1; possibly TRBD1 for D (6 bases). CDR1 and CDR2 from the germline V gene are SGHAT and FQNNGV. The CDR3 extends over 15 amino acids. Trimming cost V 4 bases and J 0 bases, with 12 bases left between them. The CDR3 DNA follows: TGTGCCAGCAGCTCGCTTCAGGGGTTGAACACTGAAGCTTTCTTT. Amino acids: CASSSLQGLNTEAFF.

This clone was recorded only once. This chain links TRBV15 with TRBJ2-5; perhaps TRBD2 as D (6 bases). V lost 2 bases, J lost 0 bases, and 10 bases lay in between. The CDR3 spans 15 residues. Germline assignment: CDR1 LNHNV and CDR2 YYDKDF (reference sequence). The CDR3 DNA follows: TGTGCCACCAGCAGACCGCTAGCGTACCAAGAGACCCAGTACTTC. Translation: CATSRPLAYQETQYF.

This clone was recorded once. The J gene is TRBJ2-2, the V gene TRBV5-6; weak D call: TRBD1 (8 bases). Germline assignment: CDR1 SGHDT and CDR2 YYEEEE. V was shortened by 6 bases and J by 1 base, with 25 bases between the two germline ends. The CDR3 is 19 residues long. As DNA, the CDR3 is TGTGCCAGCACCCCGCCGGCGGGGGCCGGGACAGGGAACACCGGGGAGCTGTTTTTT. Translation: CASTPPAGAGTGNTGELFF. Full variable domain (missing parts from reference TRBV5-6 and TRBJ2-2): DAGVTQSPTHLIKTRGQQVTLRCSPKSGHDTVSWYQQALGQGPQFIFQYYEEEERQRGNFPDRFSGHQFPNYSSELNVNALLLGDSALYLCASTPPAGAGTGNTGELFFGEGSRLTVL.